The sequence of this T cell receptor beta chain was determined in a study of cytomegalovirus exposure and HLA in healthy donors. 13 Jbeta primers and 60 Vbeta primers were used for the PCR. The data were produced by immunoSEQ multiplex PCR, yet TCRdb's version contains in-frame clones alone and is incomplete. The data contain approximately 130,000 clones, approximately 78% of them singletons. Germline V gives CDR1 KGHSH, CDR2 LQKENI. There are 15 residues in the CDR3. Between the trimmed V and J ends, which lost 0 bases and 4 bases, there was a span of 12 bases. The chain employs TRBV18 and TRBJ2-5; D remains ambiguous. The receptor comes from a man in his forties in good health and CMV-seronegative. The sample was PBMCs. CDR3 sequence reads: CASSPPATNRETQYF. In nucleotides, the CDR3 is TGTGCCAGCTCACCACCGGCGACAAATCGAGAGACCCAGTACTTC.